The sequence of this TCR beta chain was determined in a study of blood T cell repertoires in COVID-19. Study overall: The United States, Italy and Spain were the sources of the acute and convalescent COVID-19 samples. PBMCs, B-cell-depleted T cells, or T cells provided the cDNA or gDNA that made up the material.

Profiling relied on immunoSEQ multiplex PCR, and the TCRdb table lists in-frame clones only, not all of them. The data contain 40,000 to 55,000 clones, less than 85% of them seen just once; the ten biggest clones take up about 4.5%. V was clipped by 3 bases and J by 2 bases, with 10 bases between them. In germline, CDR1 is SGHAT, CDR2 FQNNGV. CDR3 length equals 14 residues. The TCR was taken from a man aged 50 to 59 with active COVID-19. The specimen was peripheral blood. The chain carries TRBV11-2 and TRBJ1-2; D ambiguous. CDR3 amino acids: CASSFQEANYGYTF. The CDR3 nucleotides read TGTGCCAGCAGCTTCCAGGAAGCAAACTATGGCTACACCTTC. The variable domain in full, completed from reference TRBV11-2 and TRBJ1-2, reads EAGVAQSPRYKIIEKRQSVAFWCNPISGHATLYWYQQILGQGPKLLIQFQNNGVVDDSQLPKDRFSAERLKGVDSTLKIQPAKLEDSAVYLCASSFQEANYGYTFGSGTRLTVV.